This TCR beta chain was captured in a study of blood T cell repertoires in COVID-19. Study-wide background: The origin of the acute and convalescent COVID-19 samples was the United States, Italy and Spain. T cells, B-cell-depleted T cells, or PBMCs supplied cDNA or gDNA.

In the authors' workflow: Reference gene primer amplification yielded estimated nucleated cell counts. The method was immunoSEQ multiplex PCR; TCRdb's version includes in-frame clones alone and lacks a portion of them. D and trimming come from the DNA, and the V and J calls and clone size come from that table. The repertoire holds roughly 41,000 clones, with 80% to 90% as singletons. This CDR3 is 13 amino acids long. The J segment lost 4 bases and the V segment lost 5 bases, leaving 5 bases of the junction unmatched. Looked up from germline, CDR1 is SQVTM and CDR2 is ANQGSEA. Patients of the Seattle cohort, enrolled during active infection, were followed longitudinally.

The origin of this receptor is a man in his sixties with COVID-19, enrolled during active disease. The specimen sequenced was peripheral blood. This chain links TRBV29-1 with TRBJ1-1, with 9 positions matching TRBD1. This chain's CDR3 is CSVKGTGITEAFF. The CDR3 DNA is TGCAGCGTTAAGGGGACAGGGATCACTGAAGCTTTCTTT.